Below, 30 T cell receptor beta chains from the same sample are listed, as sequenced in a study of CD8+ T cells in alopecia areata. Extracted RNA was reverse transcribed, and the resulting cDNA served as sequencing template. Some clones are missing from TCRdb's copy, which holds only in-frame ones; the method was immunoSEQ multiplex PCR. The data show 220,000 or so clones, with 50% to 70% seen just once and approximately 0.45% held by the top ten. The source material was CD4+ T cells sorted from blood, sampled at week 0. The receptor set was obtained from a human donor with alopecia areata.

This clone was seen a few times. This chain connects TRBV29-1 to TRBJ2-5; TRBD2 matches 10 bases. The CDR3 consists of 14 residues. Trimming took 8 bases from V and 0 from J; bases not matched to a gene: 6. Germline V CDR1 and CDR2: SQVTM, ANQGSEA. The chain's CDR3 is CSFSSGRNQETQYF. As DNA, the CDR3 is TGCAGCTTCTCTAGCGGGAGAAACCAAGAGACCCAGTACTTC.

This sequence joins TRBV29-1 and TRBJ2-3; 10 bases map to TRBD1. CDR1 and CDR2 from the germline V gene are SQVTM and ANQGSEA. J gave up 8 bases and V 4 bases, and 6 bases lay outside the gene matches. The CDR3 length is 13 residues. The DNA of the CDR3 is TGCAGCGTTGGGGGACAGGGGTATCCTACGCAGTATTTT. This encodes CSVGGQGYPTQYF.

This chain links TRBV30 with TRBJ1-4; maybe TRBD1 (5 bases). Germline V gene data show CDR1 as GTSNPN and CDR2 as SVGIG (reference sequence). The length of the CDR3 is 15 residues. The V gene lost 4 bases and the J gene lost 4 bases, with 16 bases spanning the gap. The DNA for the CDR3 is TGTGCCTGGAACTATCCGGGACCGAATAATGAAAAACTGTTTTTT. It translates to CAWNYPGPNNEKLFF.

In its sample, this clone was seen a few times. This sequence joins TRBV29-1 and TRBJ2-7, with 8 nucleotides matching TRBD2. V gave up 6 bases and J gave up 0 bases; unmatched junction bases: 4. The CDR3 covers 13 residues. The germline V gene encodes CDR1 SQVTM and CDR2 ANQGSEA. The CDR3 is CSVGTRGSYEQYF. The CDR3 DNA sequence: TGCAGCGTCGGGACTAGGGGCTCCTACGAGCAGTACTTC.

The chain links TRBV27 to TRBJ1-4; TRBD1 might be the D (6 bases). Per germline, CDR1 MNHEY and CDR2 SMNVEV (reference sequence). The CDR3 has 15 amino acids. V was shortened by 0 bases and J by 6 bases, with 11 bases between the two germline ends. The CDR3 here is CASSLSRGIDEKLFF. CDR3 DNA sequence: TGTGCCAGCAGTTTATCGAGGGGGATAGATGAAAAACTGTTTTTT.

Here the CDR3 reads CASSLEALNNSPLHF. CDR3 nucleotides: TGTGCCAGCAGCTTAGAGGCCCTCAATAATTCACCCCTCCACTTT. This chain links TRBV7-9 with TRBJ1-6; D is undetermined. The V and J ends lost 1 base and 5 bases respectively, with 9 bases between them. Germline V lookup: CDR1 SEHNR, CDR2 FQNEAQ (reference sequence). CDR3 length: 15 amino acids.

A few counts support this clone. The chain is built from TRBV5-1 and TRBJ2-3; no firm D call. The CDR3 extends over 14 amino acids. V was cut by 4 bases and J by 0 bases, with 9 bases left in between. Germline V gene sequence: CDR1 SGHRS, CDR2 YFSETQ. CDR3 sequence: CASSLTPSTDTQYF. DNA for the CDR3: TGCGCCAGCAGCCTAACTCCCAGCACAGATACGCAGTATTTT.

The rearrangement uses TRBV29-1 and TRBJ1-1; D is perhaps TRBD1 (5 bases). This CDR3 contains 13 residues. Per the germline V gene, CDR1 is SQVTM and CDR2 is ANQGSEA. The germline V and J ends were trimmed by 4 bases and 5 bases, with 14 bases remaining between them. The CDR3 DNA reads as TGCAGCGTTGTGGGGGTTCTTTGGACTGAAGCTTTCTTT. Translated, it gives CSVVGVLWTEAFF.

This clone appeared a single time. V usage is TRBV2 and J usage is TRBJ1-5; D not certain. This CDR3 is 15 amino acids long. The V end was cut by 7 bases, the J end by 3 bases, with 16 bases between. The germline gives CDR1 SNHLY, CDR2 FYNNEI. The CDR3 region has the DNA TGTGCCAGCAAGGAGGGTGAACAGTACAATCAGCCCCAGCATTTT. Its translation is CASKEGEQYNQPQHF.

V is TRBV30 and J is TRBJ1-5; D not certain. V was shortened by 7 bases and J by 7 bases, with 17 bases between the two germline ends. This CDR3 is 13 amino acids long. Germline-derived CDR1 and CDR2 are GTSNPN and SVGIG (reference sequence). CDR3 sequence: CAYRVDTRQPQHF. The CDR3, as DNA: TGTGCCTACCGAGTAGATACGCGACAGCCCCAGCATTTT.

The J gene is TRBJ1-1, the V gene TRBV6-5; D ambiguous. V lost 4 bases and J lost 6, with 9 bases in between. The length of the CDR3 is 12 residues. Germline V lookup: CDR1 MNHEY, CDR2 SVGAGI. The chain's CDR3 is CASSSPGAEAFF. Written as DNA, the CDR3 is TGTGCCAGCAGTTCCCCTGGAGCTGAAGCTTTCTTT.

This clone has a single count. The V gene is TRBV6-5, the J gene TRBJ2-3; D remains unclear. The CDR3 runs 12 residues. Germline loops: CDR1 MNHEY, CDR2 SVGAGI. Deletions cut 5 bases from V and 4 bases from J, with 7 bases between. The DNA of the CDR3 is TGTGCCAGCAGTCACAGAGCAGATACGCAGTATTTT. Translating it yields CASSHRADTQYF.

V usage is TRBV2 and J usage is TRBJ2-2; unclear D gene. Trimming took off 6 bases at V and 6 bases at J, with 11 bases between the two ends. CDR3 length: 13 residues. Germline V gives CDR1 SNHLY, CDR2 FYNNEI. This CDR3 reads CASSAHAAGELFF. CDR3 nucleotide sequence: TGTGCCAGCAGCGCCCACGCCGCCGGGGAGCTGTTTTTT.

This clone was seen a single time. The rearrangement joins TRBV5-1 to TRBJ2-7; tentatively, D is TRBD1 or TRBD2 (5 bases each). Germline V gene sequence: CDR1 SGHRS, CDR2 YFSETQ. The CDR3 length is 14 residues. Deletions cut 3 bases from V and 3 bases from J, with 13 bases between. The CDR3 loop reads CASSSRDGYYEQYF. CDR3 coding DNA: TGCGCCAGCAGCTCTAGGGACGGGTACTACGAGCAGTACTTC.

The chain couples TRBV19 to TRBJ2-1; D might be TRBD1 (6 bases). Trimming shortened V by 3 bases and J by 6 bases, and 12 bases separated the two germline ends. Germline values: CDR1 LNHDA, CDR2 SQIVND (reference sequence). The CDR3 totals 14 residues. The CDR3 sequence is CASSIVLGGNEQFF. CDR3 in DNA: TGTGCCAGTAGTATCGTACTAGGGGGCAATGAGCAGTTCTTC.

The chain has TRBV13 and TRBJ2-6; TRBD1 matches at 8 bases. J gave up 2 bases and V 9 bases, and 6 bases lay outside the gene matches. This CDR3 comprises 15 residues. Germline-derived CDR1 and CDR2 are PRHDT and FYEKMQ (reference sequence). CDR3: CASRPDRAGANVLTF. CDR3 nucleotides: TGTGCCAGTCGACCGGACAGGGCTGGGGCCAACGTCCTGACTTTC.

This clone has more than one count but fewer than ten. The rearrangement uses TRBV5-1 and TRBJ2-7; D remains unclear. V lost 0 bases and J 4 bases, leaving 11 bases between the germline ends. Germline loops: CDR1 SGHRS, CDR2 YFSETQ. The CDR3 is 14 residues long. The CDR3 sequence: CASSLETVMYEQYF. CDR3 DNA sequence: TGCGCCAGCAGCTTGGAGACTGTGATGTACGAGCAGTACTTC.

The rearrangement uses TRBV30 and TRBJ1-2, with D possibly matching TRBD1 (5 bases). This CDR3 spans 12 amino acids. CDR1 is GTSNPN, CDR2 SVGIG, per germline (reference sequence). The ends were cut back, 2 bases at V and 5 bases at J, with 9 bases in the middle. The CDR3 nucleotides are TGTGCCTGGAGTTGGGACGGTTATGGCTACACCTTC. Protein sequence: CAWSWDGYGYTF. Combining the CDR3 with reference TRBV30 and TRBJ1-2 gives the whole variable domain SQTIHQWPATLVQPVGSPLSLECTVEGTSNPNLYWYRQAAGRGLQLLFYSVGIGQISSEVPQNLSASRPQDRQFILSSKKLLLSDSGFYLCAWSWDGYGYTFGSGTRLTVV.

The chain links TRBV6-1 to TRBJ1-2; D gene uncertain. Trimming took off 7 bases at V and 5 bases at J, with 14 bases between the two ends. The CDR3 spans 13 residues. CDR1 MNHNS and CDR2 SASEGT come from the germline V gene. The CDR3 loop is CASNLGRAYGYTF. The CDR3 nucleotides are TGTGCCAGCAATTTGGGCCGAGCTTATGGCTACACCTTC.

Only a few counts were recorded for this clone. V is TRBV29-1 and J is TRBJ1-2; D not resolved. V dropped 4 bases and J dropped 1 base, with 7 bases sitting between them. Germline-derived CDR1 and CDR2 are SQVTM and ANQGSEA. The CDR3 loop spans 12 amino acids. The CDR3 loop reads CSVGRVNYGYTF. In DNA form, the CDR3 reads TGCAGCGTTGGGAGGGTTAACTATGGCTACACCTTC.

This chain uses TRBV27 with TRBJ1-5; D gene ambiguous. This CDR3 spans 14 amino acids. Germline V lookup: CDR1 MNHEY, CDR2 SMNVEV (reference sequence). V lost 6 bases to trimming and J lost 0 bases, with 9 bases between them. The CDR3 sequence: CASRGPLSNQPQHF. The CDR3 DNA reads TGTGCCAGCAGGGGTCCTCTTAGCAATCAGCCCCAGCATTTT.

The chain employs TRBV30 and TRBJ1-1, with 9 positions matching TRBD1. J lost 4 bases, V lost 3 bases, and 15 bases had no gene match. Germline V gene sequence: CDR1 GTSNPN, CDR2 SVGIG (reference sequence). The CDR3 extends over 17 amino acids. CDR3 sequence: CAWSPRPGTGLGTEAFF. The DNA for the CDR3 is TGTGCCTGGAGCCCACGTCCCGGGACAGGGTTGGGCACTGAAGCTTTCTTT.

This clone was detected a few times. This chain uses TRBV29-1 with TRBJ2-1; maybe TRBD1 (5 bases). CDR1 SQVTM and CDR2 ANQGSEA come from the germline V gene. Deletions cut 3 bases from V and 10 bases from J, with 16 bases between. The CDR3 extends over 13 amino acids. The CDR3 coding sequence is TGCAGCGTTGAGTCAGGGTTCCCGCGGGAGCAGTTCTTC. Its protein product is CSVESGFPREQFF.

CDR3 bases: TGTGCCAGCACCGAAGAACCGGGACTTCTCTACGAGCAGTACTTC. Translated, it gives CASTEEPGLLYEQYF. The J gene is TRBJ2-7, the V gene TRBV6-1, with a tentative D call TRBD2 (6 bases). The CDR3 has 15 amino acids. V lost 7 bases to trimming and J lost 3 bases, with 19 bases between them. CDR1 is MNHNS, CDR2 SASEGT, per germline.

The chain's CDR3 is CSVDAGNTGELFF. The DNA of the CDR3 is TGCAGCGTTGACGCAGGGAACACCGGGGAGCTGTTTTTT. V usage is TRBV29-1 and J usage is TRBJ2-2, with unresolved D. This CDR3 comprises 13 residues. Per the germline V gene, CDR1 is SQVTM and CDR2 is ANQGSEA. V was trimmed by 3 bases and J by 1 base, leaving 6 bases between them.

This rearrangement joins TRBV6-1 to TRBJ2-3; TRBD2 agrees at 8 bases. Per germline, CDR1 MNHNS and CDR2 SASEGT. Germline trimming cut 8 bases from V and 1 base from J; bases unmatched to any gene: 2. This CDR3 has 13 residues. The CDR3 sequence: CASAGGRTDTQYF. CDR3 coding DNA: TGTGCCAGCGCGGGGGGTCGCACAGATACGCAGTATTTT.

V is TRBV29-1 and J is TRBJ2-1, with D unresolved. Trimming left V 3 bases short and J 12 bases short, with 9 bases between. Germline loops: CDR1 SQVTM, CDR2 ANQGSEA. The CDR3 covers 10 residues. The CDR3: CSVEVLVQFF. In nucleotides, the CDR3 is TGCAGCGTTGAGGTACTGGTGCAGTTCTTC.

The chain uses TRBV13 and TRBJ2-7; maybe TRBD2 (5 bases). The CDR3 has 14 amino acids. V lost 5 bases to trimming and J lost 2 bases, with 13 bases between them. CDR1 and CDR2 (germline): PRHDT, FYEKMQ (reference sequence). The CDR3 nucleotides are TGTGCCAGCAGCACCGATCGAGGGCCCTACGAGCAGTACTTC. Its protein is CASSTDRGPYEQYF. The full variable domain, its missing parts supplied by reference TRBV13 and TRBJ2-7, is AAGVIQSPRHLIKEKRETATLKCYPIPRHDTVYWYQQGPGQDPQFLISFYEKMQSDKGSIPDRFSAQQFSDYHSELNMSSLELGDSALYFCASSTDRGPYEQYFGPGTRLTVT.

This chain joins TRBV29-1 and TRBJ1-4; the D gene is possibly TRBD1 (5 bases). V lost 7 bases and J 4 bases, leaving 13 bases between the germline ends. Germline assignment: CDR1 SQVTM and CDR2 ANQGSEA. CDR3 length equals 13 residues. The CDR3, as DNA: TGCAGCGCCCAGGGTGACAATAATGAAAAACTGTTTTTT. Residues: CSAQGDNNEKLFF.

The genes are TRBV7-3 and TRBJ1-2, with D possibly being TRBD1 (6 bases). Germline V gene data show CDR1 as SGHTA and CDR2 as FQGTGA. V lost 5 bases, J lost 2 bases, and 12 bases lay in between. This CDR3 spans 14 amino acids. The CDR3 protein is CASSPGTLNYGYTF. The DNA of the CDR3 is TGTGCCAGCAGCCCCGGGACACTGAACTATGGCTACACCTTC.